The following is a T cell receptor (beta chain) sequence with its context. The target antigen is unknown. This sample was included in a study of brain metastases from non-small cell lung cancer. Points from the study as a whole: Brain metastases shared most TCR repertoire with primaries, with sparse T cells. Fewer infiltrating T cells were found in brain metastases than primaries.

The CDR3 has 15 amino acids. Germline CDR1 is LNHDA and CDR2 is SQIVND (reference sequence). Trimming shortened V by 2 bases and J by 6 bases, and 16 bases separated the two germline ends. Data came from immunoSEQ multiplex PCR; TCRdb stores just in-frame clones and leaves some out. The sample lists under 1,500 clones; around 85% were seen once. This chain links TRBV19 with TRBJ1-2, with a weak D call TRBD1 (5 bases). Sequences were obtained from tissue from a brain metastasis. The sequence came from a donor aged 40 or over with non-small cell lung cancer. DNA of the CDR3: TGTGCCAGTAGTATAACAGGAGAGGGTCCTCATGGCTACACCTTC. Translation gives CASSITGEGPHGYTF.